This record covers a single T cell receptor beta chain. The data were obtained in a study of blood T cell repertoires in COVID-19. CDR1 and CDR2 (germline): LGHNA, YNFKEQ. The V end was cut by 2 bases, the J end by 3 bases, with 10 bases between. The CDR3 spans 14 residues. Produced via immunoSEQ multiplex PCR; TCRdb's table is partial and in-frame only. The sample includes about 140,000 clones, about 70% seen only once; the top ten take about an eighth. This receptor was obtained from an older man with acute or convalescent COVID-19. The J gene is TRBJ1-1, the V gene TRBV4-2; tentatively, D is TRBD1 (5 bases). The sequencing sample was made of peripheral blood. This chain's CDR3 is CASSQSQGYTEAFF. The CDR3 coding sequence is TGTGCCAGCAGCCAATCCCAGGGATACACTGAAGCTTTCTTT.